Listed below are T cell receptor beta chains from one sample, sequenced in a study of T cells after yellow fever vaccination. TCRdb redid the calling of the 5' RACE reads with MiXCR, one entry per CDR3 protein. The sample lists roughly 96,000 distinct CDR3 sequences, about 8.2% occurring once. This specimen was CD8+ T cells not binding an NS4B(214-222) dextramer, sorted from PBMCs, taken roughly 15 days after the first yellow fever vaccination. The receptors originated from a man between 18 and 29 years old who received the YFV17D yellow fever vaccine. Both conserved end residues are part of each CDR3. Fields, in order: V gene, clone size, J gene, CDR3 protein. Size is omitted from some rows. Given values are once, few, many or a class for expanded clones.

>TRBV4-2|-|TRBJ2-5
CASSQDGGGQETQYF
>TRBV27|few|TRBJ2-7
CASSLNRGSAYEQYF
>TRBV19|few|TRBJ2-1
CASSNLVNNEQFF
>TRBV10-3|-|TRBJ2-3
CAIRGGRETQYF
>TRBV5-1|few|TRBJ1-1
CASTDRAGNTEAFF
>TRBV5-6|-|TRBJ2-3
CASSLEGFGPDTQYF
>TRBV7-6|many|TRBJ2-7
CASSLAGTGYEQYF
>TRBV4-1|-|TRBJ2-3
CASSQEWGRAADTQYF
>TRBV5-4|many|TRBJ1-1
CASSSTDYRGLNTEAFF
>TRBV11-2|-|TRBJ2-5
CASSLWQGETQYF
>TRBV14|-|TRBJ2-7
CASSQIRGPYEQYF
>TRBV19|few|TRBJ1-2
CASRDMTAINYGYTF
>TRBV27|few|TRBJ2-3
CASRSYAGTDFTDTQYF
>TRBV29-1|-|TRBJ2-1
CSVLRTGTLGNEQFF
>TRBV4-2|-|TRBJ2-5
CASSQEEGLLRETQYF
>TRBV6-2/TRBV6-3|few|TRBJ2-3
CASREGIRGTDTQYF
>TRBV6-5|-|TRBJ1-1
CASSYPGLNTEAFF
>TRBV4-1|-|TRBJ1-5
CASGQPGQGLQPQHF
>TRBV28|few|TRBJ1-6
CASSLFSGRNSPLHF
>TRBV6-1|-|TRBJ1-1
CASRNSRNTEAFF
>TRBV3-1|-|TRBJ1-2
CASRRTGGGGYTF
>TRBV6-5|-|TRBJ2-3
CASSYSRAWSYTDTQYF
>TRBV4-1|-|TRBJ1-1
CASSQDEGSTEAFF
>TRBV4-1|few|TRBJ2-1
CASSLRTSGGYGNNEQFF
>TRBV20-1|-|TRBJ2-1
CSANGPQPHGEQFF
>TRBV5-4|-|TRBJ2-1
CASSSPGTGRFF
>TRBV6-2/TRBV6-3|few|TRBJ2-7
CASSSDRGHFQDYEQYF
>TRBV5-1|-|TRBJ1-1
CASSPGVDLNTEAFF
>TRBV19|-|TRBJ2-7
CASSMRQGLFEQYF
>TRBV6-5|few|TRBJ2-4
CASSYWDLQGKNIQYF
>TRBV7-9|few|TRBJ2-3
CASTPVGRGRTDTQYF
>TRBV4-3|-|TRBJ2-2
CASSQEWQTTTGELFF
>TRBV7-8|many|TRBJ2-1
CASSLKGLSHNEQFF
>TRBV6-4|few|TRBJ2-1
CASSEGPYNEQFF
>TRBV5-1|many|TRBJ2-2
CASSLHKGAGELFF
>TRBV7-6|few|TRBJ2-2
CASSRIHNTGELFF
>TRBV13|-|TRBJ1-1
CASSSDRLEAFF
>TRBV6-1|few|TRBJ2-2
CASSKGTLGGELFF
>TRBV27|few|TRBJ2-7
CASSLSFRVGEQYF
>TRBV7-9|few|TRBJ2-7
CASSLGAGVHEQYF
>TRBV20-1|few|TRBJ2-7
CSAILRDRGYEQYF
>TRBV9|-|TRBJ2-1
CASSAGTGLGPGEQFF
>TRBV12-3/TRBV12-4|-|TRBJ1-2
CASSFEGPYGYTF
>TRBV6-4|-|TRBJ2-1
CASSDSSGAANEQFF
>TRBV4-2|-|TRBJ2-3
CASSYSSSFGTDTQYF
>TRBV12-3/TRBV12-4|many|TRBJ1-1
CASSPGGVWTEAFF
>TRBV29-1|-|TRBJ1-1
CSVPRGLAEAFF
>TRBV5-1|-|TRBJ2-3
CASRTGTGVNTQYF
>TRBV29-1|many|TRBJ2-5
CSVADREETQYF
>TRBV7-8|-|TRBJ2-3
CASRFLSGSTDTQYF
>TRBV11-2|few|TRBJ2-3
CASRNPRDTQYF
>TRBV9|-|TRBJ2-5
CASSAGDRKDLTRETQYF
>TRBV13|-|TRBJ2-7
CASSLAQGSYEQYF
>TRBV12-3/TRBV12-4|few|TRBJ2-7
CASSHGPPASYEQYF